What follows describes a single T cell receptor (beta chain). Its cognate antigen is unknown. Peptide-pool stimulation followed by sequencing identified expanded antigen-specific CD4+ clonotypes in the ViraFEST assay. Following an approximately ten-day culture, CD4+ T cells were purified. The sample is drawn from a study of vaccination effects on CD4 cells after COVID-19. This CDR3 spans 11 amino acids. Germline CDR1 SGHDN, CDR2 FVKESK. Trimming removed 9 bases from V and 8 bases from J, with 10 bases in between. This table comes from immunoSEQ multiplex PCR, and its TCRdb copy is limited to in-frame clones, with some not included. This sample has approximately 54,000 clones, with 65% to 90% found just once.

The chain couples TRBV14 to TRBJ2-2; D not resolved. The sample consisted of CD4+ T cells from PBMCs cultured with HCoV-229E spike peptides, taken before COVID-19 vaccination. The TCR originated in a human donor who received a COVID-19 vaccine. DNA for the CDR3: TGTGCCAGAAACTCACGGGGGGAGCTGTTTTTT. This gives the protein CARNSRGELFF.